This T cell receptor (beta chain) was identified during a study of identical twins. On this clonotype itself: Its target is unknown.

TCRdb processed the 5' RACE reads anew with MiXCR; each CDR3 protein has one entry. The sample consists of 200,000 or so distinct CDR3 sequences, about a sixth of them appearing once. The study, taken as a whole, reports: Models underestimated how often monozygotic twins shared out-of-frame TCR alpha. Where beta out-of-frame sequences were concerned, excess twin sharing was weaker.

This CDR3 comprises 13 residues. The germline V and J ends were trimmed by 6 bases and 5 bases, with 13 bases remaining between them. Germline V CDR1 and CDR2: SEHNR, FQNEAQ (reference sequence). The same data also went into a second study, on T cells expressing NK-cell markers. Per that paper: In the group of eight sequenced donors, seven were HCMV-seropositive and one was seronegative. Whether the expanded NKG2C+ T cell clones recognized HCMV remained unclear.

The TCR was taken from a woman between 18 and 29 years old in good health. The chain carries TRBV7-9 and TRBJ2-5; D not certain. What was sequenced was CD8+ T cells sorted from blood. DNA of the CDR3: TGTGCCAGCAGTTCCGCCGGGTGGGAGACCCAGTACTTC. Translating it yields CASSSAGWETQYF.